This T cell receptor (beta chain) was obtained from a study of identifying expanded T cells in peripheral blood. The protocol was immunoSEQ multiplex PCR, while the TCRdb copy is restricted to in-frame clones and leaves out a portion. This sample has about 90,000 clones, with approximately 81% found just once. Germline V gives CDR1 WSHSY, CDR2 SAAADI. CDR3 length: 13 amino acids. Trimming took off 3 bases at V and 2 bases at J, with 7 bases between the two ends. Sequencing was done on a sample of blood. The genes are TRBV10-2 and TRBJ1-1; D is unclear. The receptor was derived from a person aged 18 to 70 in good health. Here the CDR3 reads CASSDPHNTEAFF. In DNA, the CDR3 is TGCGCCAGCAGTGATCCCCATAACACTGAAGCTTTCTTT.